Each of the 10 T cell receptor beta chains below was sequenced from the same sample in a study of blood T cell repertoires in COVID-19. Produced via immunoSEQ multiplex PCR; TCRdb's table is partial and in-frame only. The data hold nearly 50,000 clones, with 80% to 90% observed a single time. Sequenced material: peripheral blood. These receptors were taken from a woman of 80 years or more with COVID-19, enrolled during active disease.

CDR3 loop: CASSLASRDLSSYEQYF. CDR3 DNA: TGCGCCAGCAGCTTGGCCTCCCGGGACTTGAGCTCCTACGAGCAGTACTTC. This rearrangement joins TRBV5-1 to TRBJ2-7; perhaps TRBD2 as D (6 bases). The V end was cut by 0 bases, the J end by 0 bases, with 16 bases between. This CDR3 has 17 residues. Germline CDR1 reads SGHRS; CDR2 reads YFSETQ. The complete variable domain, with remaining parts taken from reference TRBV5-1 and TRBJ2-7, reads KAGVTQTPRYLIKTRGQQVTLSCSPISGHRSVSWYQQTPGQGLQFLFEYFSETQRNKGNFPGRFSGRQFSNSRSEMNVSTLELGDSALYLCASSLASRDLSSYEQYFGPGTRLTVT.

To note about this clone: The junction shows a germline mismatch at one end, possibly a read error. The genes are TRBV28 and TRBJ1-1, with TRBD1 matching over 9 bases. The CDR3 consists of 12 residues. Germline values: CDR1 MDHEN, CDR2 SYDVKM. This chain's CDR3 is CASSSQGQGILF. In DNA form, the CDR3 reads TGTGCCAGCAGCTCACAAGGACAGGGGATCCTCTTT.

This sequence joins TRBV6-5 and TRBJ1-2, with 7 bases fitting TRBD1. The length of the CDR3 is 12 residues. Germline loops: CDR1 MNHEY, CDR2 SVGAGI. V lost 6 bases and J lost 8; bases outside the gene matches: 6. The CDR3 loop reads CASSNRGGGYTF. The CDR3 DNA follows: TGTGCCAGCAGCAACAGGGGCGGGGGCTACACCTTC.

The chain employs TRBV19 and TRBJ1-2; D not certain. The V gene lost 7 bases and the J gene lost 9 bases, with 15 bases spanning the gap. The CDR3 is 12 residues long. Germline CDR1 and CDR2: LNHDA and SQIVND (reference sequence). CDR3 DNA: TGTGCCAGTACGATGGCGGCTAATAGCTACACCTTC. Its protein product is CASTMAANSYTF.

The V gene is TRBV28, the J gene TRBJ2-7; TRBD1 might be the D (6 bases). This CDR3 spans 14 amino acids. CDR1 and CDR2 (germline): MDHEN, SYDVKM. Deletions cut 3 bases from V and 2 bases from J, with 11 bases between. The CDR3 bases are TGTGCCAGCAGTTTTCAGGGGCCCACCTACGAGCAGTACTTC. Translated: CASSFQGPTYEQYF.

J is TRBJ2-1 and V is TRBV4-2; no clear D. Per the germline V gene, CDR1 is LGHNA and CDR2 is YNFKEQ. V shed 2 bases and J shed 2 bases, with 13 bases lying between them. This CDR3 has 16 amino acids. CDR3 sequence reads: CASSQHDAAPYNEQFF. The CDR3 region has the DNA TGTGCCAGCAGCCAACACGACGCGGCCCCCTACAATGAGCAGTTCTTC.

This clone was seen just once. The chain combines TRBV19 with TRBJ2-3; tentatively, D is TRBD1 (5 bases). The V and J ends lost 5 bases and 0 bases respectively, with 9 bases between them. This CDR3 region has 14 residues. Germline lookup yields CDR1 LNHDA and CDR2 SQIVND (reference sequence). CDR3: CASSVGLSTDTQYF. DNA of the CDR3: TGTGCCAGTAGTGTGGGGCTTAGCACAGATACGCAGTATTTT.

The rearrangement uses TRBV3-1 (or the pseudogene TRBV3-2) and TRBJ1-2; the match to TRBD1 covers 9 bases. The V and J ends lost 3 bases and 2 bases, in that order; junction bases with no gene match: 7. Germline lookup yields CDR1 LGHDT and CDR2 YNNKEL (reference sequence). There are 16 residues in the CDR3. CDR3 sequence reads: CASSHSGTGLNYGYTF. The CDR3 DNA is TGTGCCAGCAGCCACTCTGGGACAGGGTTGAACTATGGCTACACCTTC.

The chain is built from TRBV6-5 and TRBJ2-5; TRBD2 agrees at 10 bases. The V segment lost 0 bases and the J segment 2 bases; nucleotides outside the gene matches: 3. Germline CDR1 MNHEY, CDR2 SVGAGI. CDR3 length: 16 residues. CDR3 DNA sequence: TGTGCCAGCAGTTACTCGAGGACTAGCGGACAAGAGACCCAGTACTTC. It yields the protein CASSYSRTSGQETQYF.

This clone has only one observation. In DNA form, the CDR3 reads TGTGCCAGCAGCCGCAATGCGGCCCAGTACTTC. Translating it yields CASSRNAAQYF. The J gene is TRBJ2-5, the V gene TRBV5-6, with D hard to call. This CDR3 has 11 amino acids. V was pared by 4 bases and J by 9 bases, with 10 bases between. Per germline, CDR1 SGHDT and CDR2 YYEEEE.